The T cell receptor (beta chain) under discussion was sequenced for a study of cytomegalovirus exposure and HLA in healthy donors (dated by TCRdb to about 2017). Broadly, across the study: An earlier analysis of about 560 of the donors reported around 280 Gb of sequence data and 117 million unique TCR beta sequences obtained from around 170 million T cells. Roughly 300 gigabases of sequencing data and approximately 91 million unique TCR sequences made up an early release that covered some 640 HLA-typed donors. Among the roughly 430 genotyped donors, more than 70% belonged to the genetic ancestry cluster associated with self-reported Caucasian donors. The aim of the study was to test whether cataloging public T cell receptors could identify signatures of past pathogen exposure. Using immunosequencing, the study profiled T cell repertoires from approximately 700 subjects and related those repertoires to cytomegalovirus serostatus. Along with the 666-subject first cohort, a separate validation cohort of over a hundred different subjects was used. To predict cytomegalovirus infection status, the study brought together high-throughput TCR immunosequencing, statistical association of individual TCRs with disease status, and machine learning. A later analysis re-analyzed previously published TCR beta repertoires from roughly 600 donors and added high-resolution HLA genotyping to study TCR occurrence patterns. The later analysis used no new phenotypic data to find candidate immune exposures, relying instead on TCR beta sequences and their occurrence across donors. In an earlier analysis of 587 of the donors, high-throughput TCR beta sequencing was used to judge whether each TCR beta V gene segment behaved as functional or pseudogenic. Alongside the repertoire data, information on donor age, sex, ethnicity and CMV serostatus was compiled. Genome-wide SNP genotypes for about 65% of the 666 donors were used in a later genetic analysis, which treated that subset as a discovery cohort. All discovery cohort repertoires had been generated using a single sequencing platform. Class I and class II HLA loci were covered by the typing at four-digit resolution. The number of typed donors differed by locus: 629-630 for A, B, C, DRB1 and DQB1; 522 for DQA1; around 610 for DPA1; and about 470 for DPB1. Because of strong linkage in the cohort, roughly five DR-DQ haplotypes were treated as single units for association and clustering. On average, over 200,000 unique TCR beta nucleotide sequences were sequenced per donor among a few hundred genotyped donors of the cohort, with roughly 18% of those sequences being non-productive.

The cohort was made up of 666 healthy bone marrow donors. All cohort members were sampled while nominally healthy, although unrecorded immune exposures were likely present. The donor was CMV seronegative and belonged to the group of 320 or so seronegative cohort members. A peripheral blood sample was collected from each donor, and TCR beta sequencing was performed on peripheral blood mononuclear cells. The Qiagen DNeasy Blood Extraction Kit was used to extract genomic DNA from the blood cell samples. Broader findings and caveats from the paper: An earlier analysis of approximately 500 of the donors showed that most TCR beta V segments appeared in productive rearrangements either about 87% or about 30% of the time, which broadly matched IMGT annotations. A later analysis reported that several top co-occurrence clusters appeared linked to parvovirus B19, influenza, CMV and Epstein-Barr virus. The presence/absence analyses assumed that sequencing depth was roughly uniform across donors, and that assumption may not be true. For the cohort, immune exposure information was limited to CMV serostatus. According to a later genetic analysis, donors in an Asian-associated ancestry cluster had fewer N-insertions in productive TCRs than the approximately 650-donor mean. According to a later analysis, most CMV-associated TCR beta chains appeared to be HLA-restricted, and the HLA associations seemed to be driven largely by CMV exposure. Because some donors lacked HLA typing at each locus, the association tests relied only on the typed subset. Linkage disequilibrium might explain the correlated functional status among segregating V segments, but an unknown experimental factor could not be ruled out. Because counts were too low, more than 15 rarely observed V segments, including chromosome 9 orphons, were excluded from the earlier analysis of several hundred of the donors. The classifier was reported to diagnose cytomegalovirus status with high specificity and sensitivity in both the original and validation cohorts. In this cohort, only TCR beta chains were sequenced, and detectable features were limited by the absence of alpha or paired-chain data. At a false discovery rate of 0.05, a later analysis linked around 17,000 TCR beta sequences to specific HLA alleles. An association between a missense DCLRE1C variant and V-gene and J-gene trimming of TCR beta chains was found in a later genetic analysis and replicated in an independent cohort. Some IMGT-functional V segments, including TRBV6-2 and TRBV6-3, could not be distinguished by the 87-base-pair reads and were therefore excluded. When HLA alleles, especially DR and DQ, strongly co-occurred, attributing TCR associations to individual alleles was difficult. A few of the identified cytomegalovirus-associated TCR beta chains were confirmed in vitro to be specific for cytomegalovirus antigens. A later analysis found that HLA-associated TCR beta chains were more clonally expanded and had lower generation probabilities than equally common non-associated chains. In the study, roughly 160 TCR beta chains were listed as associated with cytomegalovirus. The sequencing pipeline was judged likely to have produced a cluster of highly shared sequence variants as a technical artifact. In a later analysis, TCR association rates were found to vary across HLA loci, with the most associated TCRs seen for DRB1 alleles and the fewest for HLA-C alleles. According to the authors, the approach could potentially be generalized to other disease states and immunological phenotypes. A further reported finding was that TCR beta sequences accurately predicted the HLA-A and HLA-B alleles for most subjects in the first cohort. While some public TCRs were present in many individuals, most TCR sequences turned up only very rarely across donors.

From the cysteine through the phenylalanine, the CDR3 covers 13 amino acids. Solely the CDR3 DNA is kept, with 39 bases framed from the first base. Trimming removed 0 bases from V and 11 bases from J, leaving 13 bases between the germline ends. CDR1 and CDR2 are drawn from the germline V gene: MGHRA, YSYEKL. The library came from the immunoSEQ multiplex PCR assay. A mixture of 60 forward primers for TCR Vbeta segments and 13 reverse primers for TCR Jbeta segments was used in the multiplex PCR. Amplification of the CDR3 region of rearranged TCR beta genes was performed with a multiplex PCR assay on genomic DNA. Amplified TCR beta libraries were sequenced as 87-base-pair reads on the Illumina HiSeq System. Per the source publication's procedure: Across the 670 or so repertoires, a later analysis counted some 81 million unique TCR beta chains, about 10 million of which were shared by at least two donors. Raw reads were error-corrected and collapsed into unique sequences with a nearest-neighbor algorithm that merged closely related sequences to remove PCR and sequencing errors. Alignment of CDR3 sequences to IMGT reference sequences was used to assign V, D and J gene segments. For a sequence to be retained, a match of at least six nucleotides to both a V gene segment and a J gene segment was required. A rearrangement was called productive if the CDR3 had no stop codons and remained in frame with V and J, and every other rearrangement was called non-productive. CDR3 was defined by IMGT convention, running from the second conserved V-encoded cysteine to the conserved J-encoded phenylalanine. The earlier analysis of 587 of the donors excluded sequences that lacked an unambiguous match to a single V gene segment. An earlier analysis of a few hundred of the donors called V segments functional above 56.7% productive rearrangements and segregating when the between-donor standard deviation exceeded 5%. To diagnose cytomegalovirus status from the catalog of TCR beta chain sequences, a statistical classification framework was built. In a later analysis, V and J genes were assigned by comparing TCR nucleotide sequences against IMGT/GENE-DB human TR gene sequences. A later analysis assigned CDR3 sequences and most-parsimonious VDJ recombination scenarios with the TCRdist pipeline. In a later analysis, every TCR beta chain was defined by the combination of its CDR3 amino acid sequence and its V-gene family, and reads without a unique V-gene family were dropped. To address suspected cross-contamination and a sequencing artifact, a later analysis removed a few hundred highly shared, low-generation-probability nucleotide sequences. In a later analysis, a clonal expansion index was calculated for each public chain from normalized within-repertoire ranks of inferred template counts. Generation probabilities in a later analysis came from a VDJ recombination model fitted to out-of-frame rearrangements, and those results were checked against IGoR. A later analysis scored TCR-TCR, TCR-HLA and TCR-CMV co-occurrence with hypergeometric tests, applying a repertoire-size bias correction to TCR pairs. False discovery rates were estimated in a later analysis by permuting HLA or CMV assignments 20 times. In a later analysis, co-occurring TCRs were grouped using DBSCAN, and TCRdist sequence similarity was added for clustering within HLA-allele-positive subsets. For co-occurrence clustering, repertoires with fewer than 30,000 or more than 120,000 public chains were excluded, along with roughly five repertoires with anomalous nucleotide sharing. TCRdb stores this immuneACCESS table with in-frame sequences only. Part of the clones is absent; in the studies checked, under half of the shortfall reflects unresolved V genes, and no reason is known for the rest. Clone size and the V and J calls come from that table; the DNA yielded D and trimming. Counted in this sample were under 150,000 clones; about three quarters of them appeared once. Of the sample, around 1.5% falls within the top ten clones.

This clone was counted a few times. Its target antigen remains unknown. Base-call qualities are not available, and no considerably larger clone is one nucleotide away. The sequence came from a woman aged 18 to 35 in good health and CMV-seronegative. Sequencing was done on a sample of PBMCs. The sequence links TRBV4-1 to TRBJ1-2; the D region possibly corresponds to TRBD1 (6 bases align). In nucleotides, the sequence is TGCGCCAGCAGCCAAGATCCCAAACAGGGTTACACCTTC. This codes for CASSQDPKQGYTF.